This T cell receptor beta chain was observed in a study of response to subunit inactivated influenza vaccine. The CDR3 is made up of 12 amino acids. Trimming cost V 7 bases and J 12 bases, with 16 bases left between them. The germline V gene encodes CDR1 SEHNR and CDR2 FQNEAQ (reference sequence). This clonotype was counted only a few times. No antigen is known for it. MiXCR, run by TCRdb on the RT-PCR reads, gives a single entry per CDR3 protein. In the table there are 530,000 or so distinct CDR3 sequences, 14% of which are singletons. Study results and caveats: Authors suggested that a seasonal influenza vaccination recruits few new T cells each time.

Specimen: PBMCs from blood, collected about 12 days after vaccination. This TCR came from a man in his fifties or sixties who received an inactivated influenza vaccine. The chain carries TRBV7-9 and TRBJ2-1; D unclear. Here the CDR3 reads CASTPSMGGQFF. For the CDR3, the DNA is TGTGCCAGCACCCCGAGCATGGGTGGGCAGTTCTTC.